This TCR beta chain was obtained from a study of shared T cell receptors in the human thymus. Only in-frame clones appear in the TCRdb table, and some are missing; sequencing was by immunoSEQ multiplex PCR. Of 700,000 or so clones in the sample, 70% to 90% were seen once. This clone was observed once. The germline V and J ends were trimmed by 7 bases and 2 bases, with 15 bases remaining between them. This CDR3 comprises 16 residues. Germline values: CDR1 MDHEN, CDR2 SYDVKM. The same sample was also used in a study of human thymus T cells. From that paper: The source of the thymus tissue was resections taken during corrective heart surgery. V and J genes seemed to be used with bias in thymic and blood repertoires. Unrelated individuals were reported by related research to share highly overlapping thymic repertoires.

The sequenced sample was thymocytes. The rearrangement uses TRBV28 and TRBJ2-6; D might be TRBD1 (5 bases). This TCR came from a girl under three years old with a congenital heart defect. The CDR3 DNA reads as TGTGCCAGCACCCAAAGTGTAGGGGCTGGGGCCAACGTCCTGACTTTC. Amino acids: CASTQSVGAGANVLTF.